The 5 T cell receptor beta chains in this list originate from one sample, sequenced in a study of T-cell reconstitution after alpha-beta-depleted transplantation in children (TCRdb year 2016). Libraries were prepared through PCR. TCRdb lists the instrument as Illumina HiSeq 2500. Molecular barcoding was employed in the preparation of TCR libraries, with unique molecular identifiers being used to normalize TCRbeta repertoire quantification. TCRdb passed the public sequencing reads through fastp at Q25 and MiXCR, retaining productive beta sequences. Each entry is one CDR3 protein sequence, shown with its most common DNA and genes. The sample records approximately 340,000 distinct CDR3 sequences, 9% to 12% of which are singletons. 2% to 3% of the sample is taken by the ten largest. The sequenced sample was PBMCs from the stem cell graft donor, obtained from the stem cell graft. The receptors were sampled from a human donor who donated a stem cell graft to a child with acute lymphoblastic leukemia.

The CDR3 protein is CASSVDGYSNQPQHF. CDR3 DNA sequence: TGTGCCAGCAGCGTAGATGGATATAGCAATCAGCCCCAGCATTTT. V and J are TRBV9 and TRBJ1-5; D is unresolved. Germline-derived CDR1 and CDR2 are SGDLS and YYNGEE. The CDR3 is 15 residues long. Trimming removed 0 bases from V and 0 bases from J, with 7 bases in between.

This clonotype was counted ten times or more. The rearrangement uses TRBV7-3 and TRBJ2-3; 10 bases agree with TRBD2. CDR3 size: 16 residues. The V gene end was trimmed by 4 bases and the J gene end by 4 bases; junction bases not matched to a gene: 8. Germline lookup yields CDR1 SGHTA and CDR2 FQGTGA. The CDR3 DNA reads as TGTGCCAGCAGCTCTACTATAGCGGGAGGTTCAGATACGCAGTATTTT. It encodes CASSSTIAGGSDTQYF.

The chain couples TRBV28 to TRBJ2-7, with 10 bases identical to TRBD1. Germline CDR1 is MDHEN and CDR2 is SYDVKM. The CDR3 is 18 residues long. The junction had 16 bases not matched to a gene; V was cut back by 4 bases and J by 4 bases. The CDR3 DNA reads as TGTGCCAGCAGTTCCGGACAGGGGGGGGTCATAAGACCTTACGAGCAGTACTTC. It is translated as CASSSGQGGVIRPYEQYF.

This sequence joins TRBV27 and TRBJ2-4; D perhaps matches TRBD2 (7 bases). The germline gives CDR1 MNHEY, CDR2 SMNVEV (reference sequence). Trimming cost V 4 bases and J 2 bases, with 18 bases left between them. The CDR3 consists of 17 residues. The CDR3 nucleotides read TGTGCCAGCAGTTCACGGGGGGCAGATCGGTCCAAAAACATTCAGTACTTC. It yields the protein CASSSRGADRSKNIQYF.

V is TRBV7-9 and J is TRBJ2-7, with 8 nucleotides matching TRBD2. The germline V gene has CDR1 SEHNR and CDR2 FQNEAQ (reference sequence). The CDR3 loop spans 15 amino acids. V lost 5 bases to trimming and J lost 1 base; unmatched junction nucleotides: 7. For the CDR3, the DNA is TGTGCCAGCAGCGCTGGGACTAGTTATTCCTACGAGCAGTACTTC. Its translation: CASSAGTSYSYEQYF.